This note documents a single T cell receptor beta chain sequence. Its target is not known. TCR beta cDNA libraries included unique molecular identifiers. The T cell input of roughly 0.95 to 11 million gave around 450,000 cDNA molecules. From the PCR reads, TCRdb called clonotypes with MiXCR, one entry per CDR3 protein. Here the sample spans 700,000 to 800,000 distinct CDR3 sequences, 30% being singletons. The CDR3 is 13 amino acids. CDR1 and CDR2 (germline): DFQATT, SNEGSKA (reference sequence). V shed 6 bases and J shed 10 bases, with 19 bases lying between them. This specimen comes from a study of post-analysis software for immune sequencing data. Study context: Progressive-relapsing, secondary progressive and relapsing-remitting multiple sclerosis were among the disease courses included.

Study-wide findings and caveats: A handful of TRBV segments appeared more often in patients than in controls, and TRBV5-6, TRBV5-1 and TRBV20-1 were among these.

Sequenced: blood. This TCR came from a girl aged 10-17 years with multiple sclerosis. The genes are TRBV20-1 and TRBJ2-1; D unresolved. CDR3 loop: CSARWGSGYEQFF. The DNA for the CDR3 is TGCAGTGCGAGATGGGGATCCGGCTACGAGCAGTTCTTC.